This TCR beta chain was identified in a study of vaccination effects on CD4 cells after COVID-19 (dated by TCRdb to the early 2020s). Regarding the research as a whole: Across the study, the median time from the second dose to post-vaccine sampling was 72 days (range 14 to 241). SARS-CoV-2 spike-specific CD4+ TCR repertoires from before and after mRNA vaccination were compared in COVID-19 convalescent patients and in infection-naive vaccine recipients. A total of 10 COVID-19 convalescent patients and several SARS-CoV-2-naive healthy vaccine recipients were included in the full study. In the study, cultures from other donors were sequenced using the Oncomine TCR Beta short-read assay on an Illumina iSeq 100. Findings and caveats that apply to the study as a whole: Both infection-induced and vaccine-induced clones contracted markedly at late post-vaccination timepoints, which is consistent with waning T cell responses. The study was limited by a small number of convalescent patients and lacked early post-infection timepoints. In healthy vaccine recipients, vaccine-induced clones were almost all SARS-CoV-2 mono-reactive, with only 1 of 255 cross-reactive with common cold coronaviruses.

To note about this clone: What this receptor recognizes is not known. No much larger clone is present one base from it, and per-base qualities are unavailable.

Ends trimmed: V by 1 base, J by 5 bases; bases unmatched to a gene: 8. From cysteine to phenylalanine, the CDR3 is 17 amino acids long. The only DNA kept is the CDR3, 51 bases in frame from the first base. CDR1 and CDR2 (ENHRY, SYGVKD) derive from the germline V gene. In the ViraFEST assay, PBMC were stimulated with viral peptide pools, and antigen-specific CD4+ T cell clonotypes were then identified by expansion using TCR sequencing. After less than eleven days of culture, CD4+ T cells were isolated with the EasySep CD4+ T cell isolation kit. Each participant got two doses of an mRNA SARS-CoV-2 vaccine, either BNT162b2 or mRNA-1273. None of the healthy vaccine recipients had a prior SARS-CoV-2 infection, which was confirmed by nucleocapsid antibody tests that came back negative both before and after vaccination. Each well held 1.5 million to 2 million PBMC cultured in IMDM containing approximately 5.3% human AB serum, 8.5 to 10 IU/ml IL-2 and gentamicin, along with 10 ug/ml peptides. On days 3 and 7, half of the culture medium was replaced with fresh IL-2-containing medium. Unless noted otherwise, every peptide stimulation condition was grown in triplicate wells. Using Ficoll-Paque Plus gradient centrifugation, PBMC were separated from whole blood and then either used fresh or cryopreserved at -140C. The spike proteins of SARS-CoV-2 and of the common cold coronaviruses HCoV-NL63, HCoV-OC43 and HCoV-229E were spanned by overlapping peptide pools. The QIAamp micro DNA kit was used to extract genomic DNA from the cultured CD4+ T cells.

Library preparation used the immunoSEQ multiplex PCR assay. DNA from the cultured and isolated CD4+ T cells underwent TCR beta CDR3 sequencing. As for the original processing: The analysis removed non-productive TCR sequences, trimmed reads to the CDR3 region, and retained only CDR3s that were 7 or more amino acids long. The MANAFEST web app was used to pick out antigen-specific clonotypes by comparing their expansion in peptide wells with that in reference cultures. For clones to be considered positive, expansion at FDR<0.05 versus reference and all other wells, an odds ratio above 5, and a frequency above 0.1% in two replicate wells were required. A clonotype was called cross-reactive if it was significantly expanded both in SARS-CoV-2 spike wells and in at least one common cold coronavirus spike condition. CDR3 similarity was assessed by Levenshtein distance using the stringdist R package, and unrooted trees were constructed with ape in R 3.6.1. Here the immuneACCESS table is served through TCRdb, limited to in-frame sequences with V and J called. Missing clones are a known gap in these copies; in checked studies unresolved V genes cover under half, and the rest lacks a known reason. From that table come the V and J calls and clone size; the DNA was used to work out D and trimming. The sample has 67,000 or so clones on record, around 81% of them singletons. 1.2% of the sample is in the top ten clones.

Recombination linked TRBV10-3 to TRBJ2-1, with 10 bases in between that match TRBD1. Specimen: CD4+ T cells from PBMCs cultured with HCoV-229E spike peptides, collected after COVID-19 vaccination. The cell subset or site label of this sample denotes: HCoV-229E spike overlapping peptide pool stimulation. The clonotype originates from a human donor who received a COVID-19 vaccine. The CDR3 here reads CAISELIPGTGDNEQFF. The sequenced DNA: TGTGCCATCAGTGAGTTAATACCCGGGACAGGGGACAATGAGCAGTTCTTC.